These T cell receptor beta chains were read from a single sample in a study of vaccination and CD4 T cells after COVID-19. One entry per CDR3 protein, called by TCRdb with MiXCR from the PCR reads. This table holds about 18,000 distinct CDR3 sequences, more than 50% found once. Antigens of these TCRs are unknown. This specimen consisted of CD4+ T cells from blood, cultured in vitro, obtained before SARS-CoV-2 vaccination. These receptors all come from a human donor who had recovered from COVID-19. The CDR3 runs from the conserved cysteine through the conserved F or W. Fields, in order: CDR3 length, D gene, J gene, clone size, V gene, CDR3 DNA, CDR3 protein. The D gene is left open where the match is weak. Where a row states a size, it is once, few, many or the class of an expanded clone; other rows omit it.

cdr3_length: 13
d_call: -
j_call: TRBJ2-2
clone_size: -
v_call: TRBV6-4
cdr3_nt: TGTGCCAGCAGTGAGACTAGCACCGGGGAGCTGTTTTTT
cdr3_aa: CASSETSTGELFF

cdr3_length: 15
d_call: TRBD1
j_call: TRBJ1-1
clone_size: -
v_call: TRBV20-1
cdr3_nt: TGCAGTGCTAGAGATCGGGGACAGGGGAGATCTGAAGCTTTCTTT
cdr3_aa: CSARDRGQGRSEAFF

cdr3_length: 16
d_call: -
j_call: TRBJ1-2
clone_size: once
v_call: TRBV7-2
cdr3_nt: TGTGCCAGCAGCTTAGGAGGAGTGGTCTCCAACTATGGCTACACCTTC
cdr3_aa: CASSLGGVVSNYGYTF

cdr3_length: 13
d_call: TRBD1
j_call: TRBJ2-2
clone_size: -
v_call: TRBV2
cdr3_nt: TGTGCCAGTGACAGGGAGCGCACCGGGGAGCTGTTTTTT
cdr3_aa: CASDRERTGELFF

cdr3_length: 13
d_call: -
j_call: TRBJ2-7
clone_size: -
v_call: TRBV12-3/TRBV12-4
cdr3_nt: TGTGCCAGCAGTTTATCCTCAGCCGGCGAGCAGTACTTC
cdr3_aa: CASSLSSAGEQYF

cdr3_length: 18
d_call: TRBD1
j_call: TRBJ2-5
clone_size: few
v_call: TRBV5-1
cdr3_nt: TGCGCCAGCAGCTTGGCCGACAGGGTCACCCTTCGTCAAGAGACCCAGTACTTC
cdr3_aa: CASSLADRVTLRQETQYF

cdr3_length: 15
d_call: -
j_call: TRBJ1-5
clone_size: -
v_call: TRBV27
cdr3_nt: TGTGCCAGCAGTTTATACAGGGAGCCGAATCAGCCCCAGCATTTT
cdr3_aa: CASSLYREPNQPQHF

cdr3_length: 11
d_call: -
j_call: TRBJ2-1
clone_size: -
v_call: TRBV21-1
cdr3_nt: TGTGCCAGCAGCAACACACAAGAGCAGTTCTTC
cdr3_aa: CASSNTQEQFF

cdr3_length: 12
d_call: -
j_call: TRBJ1-5
clone_size: few
v_call: TRBV6-5
cdr3_nt: TGTGCCAGCAGTTCTGGTGGTCAGCCCCAGCATTTT
cdr3_aa: CASSSGGQPQHF

cdr3_length: 16
d_call: -
j_call: TRBJ1-3
clone_size: -
v_call: TRBV20-1
cdr3_nt: TGCAGTGCTAGAGAAACAGGAAGGGGTAACGCAAACACCATATATTTT
cdr3_aa: CSARETGRGNANTIYF

cdr3_length: 13
d_call: -
j_call: TRBJ2-1
clone_size: -
v_call: TRBV7-9
cdr3_nt: TGTGCCAGCAGCTTGACCCTGGTCGGTGAGCAGTTCTTC
cdr3_aa: CASSLTLVGEQFF

cdr3_length: 13
d_call: -
j_call: TRBJ1-2
clone_size: -
v_call: TRBV7-9
cdr3_nt: TGTGCCAGCAGCTTAAGGGCTGAAGATGGCTACACCTTC
cdr3_aa: CASSLRAEDGYTF

cdr3_length: 15
d_call: -
j_call: TRBJ2-3
clone_size: -
v_call: TRBV11-1
cdr3_nt: TGTGCCAGCAGCGCCGGACAGCGACGCACAGATACGCAGTATTTT
cdr3_aa: CASSAGQRRTDTQYF

cdr3_length: 13
d_call: TRBD1
j_call: TRBJ1-2
clone_size: -
v_call: TRBV7-9
cdr3_nt: TGTGCCAGCAGCAATAGGGGGCCCTATGGCTACACCTTC
cdr3_aa: CASSNRGPYGYTF

cdr3_length: 15
d_call: -
j_call: TRBJ2-7
clone_size: -
v_call: TRBV4-2
cdr3_nt: TGTGCCAGCAGCCAAGAGCGGGCGAGCTCCTACGAGCAGTACTTC
cdr3_aa: CASSQERASSYEQYF

cdr3_length: 14
d_call: TRBD2
j_call: TRBJ2-7
clone_size: once
v_call: TRBV18
cdr3_nt: TGTGCCAGCTCACCGGCTAGCGGTTTTGGCGAGCAGTACTTC
cdr3_aa: CASSPASGFGEQYF

cdr3_length: 15
d_call: -
j_call: TRBJ2-5
clone_size: -
v_call: TRBV3-1
cdr3_nt: TGTGCCAGCAGCCAGGTTAGCTTGAGGCAAGAGACCCAGTACTTC
cdr3_aa: CASSQVSLRQETQYF

cdr3_length: 14
d_call: -
j_call: TRBJ1-1
clone_size: -
v_call: TRBV7-9
cdr3_nt: TGTGCCAGCAGCTTAGCACAGCTGAACACTGAAGCTTTCTTT
cdr3_aa: CASSLAQLNTEAFF

cdr3_length: 13
d_call: TRBD2
j_call: TRBJ2-1
clone_size: -
v_call: TRBV12-3/TRBV12-4
cdr3_nt: TGTGCCAGCGGGACTAGCGGGAGGCTTGAGCAGTTCTTC
cdr3_aa: CASGTSGRLEQFF

cdr3_length: 14
d_call: -
j_call: TRBJ1-1
clone_size: -
v_call: TRBV10-2
cdr3_nt: TGCGCCAGCAGTGAACGGTACTCAAACACTGAAGCTTTCTTT
cdr3_aa: CASSERYSNTEAFF

cdr3_length: 13
d_call: TRBD1
j_call: TRBJ2-5
clone_size: -
v_call: TRBV30
cdr3_nt: TGTGCCTGGAGGACGACAGGGCAAGAGACCCAGTACTTC
cdr3_aa: CAWRTTGQETQYF

cdr3_length: 13
d_call: -
j_call: TRBJ1-3
clone_size: few
v_call: TRBV7-3
cdr3_nt: TGTGCCAGCAGCTCACCCGGATCGGACACCATATATTTT
cdr3_aa: CASSSPGSDTIYF

cdr3_length: 11
d_call: -
j_call: TRBJ1-6
clone_size: -
v_call: TRBV19
cdr3_nt: TGTGCAGACCGCGGGAATTCACCCCTCCACTTT
cdr3_aa: CADRGNSPLHF

cdr3_length: 15
d_call: TRBD1
j_call: TRBJ2-1
clone_size: few
v_call: TRBV7-3
cdr3_nt: TGTGCCAGCAGCTTAACGTACGGACAGGGTGGAGAGCAGTTCTTC
cdr3_aa: CASSLTYGQGGEQFF

cdr3_length: 13
d_call: -
j_call: TRBJ1-2
clone_size: -
v_call: TRBV20-1
cdr3_nt: TGCAGTGCTAGAGACCCCAGGAAAGATGGCTACACCTTC
cdr3_aa: CSARDPRKDGYTF

cdr3_length: 14
d_call: TRBD1
j_call: TRBJ2-3
clone_size: -
v_call: TRBV2
cdr3_nt: TGTGCCAGCACGGGACAGGGGGCCGCAGATACGCAGTATTTT
cdr3_aa: CASTGQGAADTQYF

cdr3_length: 17
d_call: TRBD2
j_call: TRBJ2-7
clone_size: -
v_call: TRBV5-1
cdr3_nt: TGCGCCAGCAGCCTTCGTCCCCTAGCGGGAGAGGCCTACGAGCAGTACTTC
cdr3_aa: CASSLRPLAGEAYEQYF

cdr3_length: 16
d_call: TRBD2
j_call: TRBJ2-5
clone_size: -
v_call: TRBV6-2/TRBV6-3
cdr3_nt: TGTGCCAGCAGTTCATTGACTAGCGGGAGAGGGGAGACCCAGTACTTC
cdr3_aa: CASSSLTSGRGETQYF

cdr3_length: 15
d_call: -
j_call: TRBJ2-3
clone_size: -
v_call: TRBV20-1
cdr3_nt: TGCAGTGCCGAGATAGAAGGGTCTCCGACAGATACGCAGTATTTT
cdr3_aa: CSAEIEGSPTDTQYF

cdr3_length: 12
d_call: -
j_call: TRBJ1-5
clone_size: once
v_call: TRBV28
cdr3_nt: TGTGCCAGCACCGACACAAATCAGCCCCAGCATTTT
cdr3_aa: CASTDTNQPQHF

cdr3_length: 14
d_call: -
j_call: TRBJ1-1
clone_size: -
v_call: TRBV28
cdr3_nt: TGTGCCAGCAGTTTATCTGGCGGCTACACTGAAGCTTTCTTT
cdr3_aa: CASSLSGGYTEAFF

cdr3_length: 16
d_call: -
j_call: TRBJ1-2
clone_size: -
v_call: TRBV15
cdr3_nt: TGTGCCACCAGCAGAGATTTCGAATCAGTTCGGGATGGCTACACCTTC
cdr3_aa: CATSRDFESVRDGYTF

cdr3_length: 15
d_call: -
j_call: TRBJ2-5
clone_size: -
v_call: TRBV28
cdr3_nt: TGTGCCAGCAGCCGTAGGACGGGGAGTGTGGAGACCCAGTACTTC
cdr3_aa: CASSRRTGSVETQYF

cdr3_length: 15
d_call: -
j_call: TRBJ1-5
clone_size: -
v_call: TRBV2
cdr3_nt: TGTGCCAGCAGCTTAAGAGGAGGTCTGGACCAGCCCCAGCATTTT
cdr3_aa: CASSLRGGLDQPQHF

cdr3_length: 15
d_call: -
j_call: TRBJ1-2
clone_size: -
v_call: TRBV5-4
cdr3_nt: TGTGCCAACAGCTTGTTTGGGGCAGCGGGCTATGGCTACACCTTC
cdr3_aa: CANSLFGAAGYGYTF

cdr3_length: 13
d_call: -
j_call: TRBJ1-2
clone_size: -
v_call: TRBV6-1
cdr3_nt: TGTGCCAGCAGTATAGACAGGAAGTATGGCTACACCTTC
cdr3_aa: CASSIDRKYGYTF

cdr3_length: 14
d_call: -
j_call: TRBJ2-1
clone_size: few
v_call: TRBV30
cdr3_nt: TGTGCCTGGAGCAGAGGTCGAACCTACAATGAGCAGTTCTTC
cdr3_aa: CAWSRGRTYNEQFF